This record covers a single T cell receptor (beta chain). Its target is not known. The method was immunoSEQ multiplex PCR; TCRdb's version includes in-frame clones alone and lacks a portion of them. This sample has roughly 2,500,000 clones; 93% occur once, and the top ten carry 0.36%. Per germline, CDR1 SEHNR and CDR2 FQNEAQ (reference sequence). The CDR3 is 17 residues long. After removal of 5 bases from V and 0 bases from J, the junction contained 10 bases not matched to a gene. The source of the sample is a study of shared clonotypes between healthy human individuals. General study findings and limits: Deeper or shallower sequencing was expected to change how clonotypes are shared among donors.

This chain joins TRBV7-9 and TRBJ1-3, with 7 bases identical to TRBD1. This TCR was sampled from a young man in good health. Some clones in this sample may be carry-over from other donors' samples. The source material was naive CD4+ T cells from PBMCs. Documented subset: CD45RA+ positively selected. The CDR3 DNA reads as TGTGCCAGCAGCCGACCTGGGACAGCGAGCTCTGGAAACACCATATATTTT. This gives the protein CASSRPGTASSGNTIYF.